Listed below are T cell receptor beta chains from one sample, sequenced in a study of human T cells and chemical hapten exposure. MiXCR, run by TCRdb on the RACE reads, gives a single entry per CDR3 protein. The sample lists over 65,000 distinct CDR3 sequences, approximately 12% seen once, with around 4.2% in the top ten. The source was whole blood, collected in connection with sensitization to the hapten diphenylcyclopropenone (DPC). The receptor source for this set is a woman aged 45 to 65 with alopecia areata. Some clones in this sample may be carry-over from other donors' samples. Each CDR3 is given with its conserved first and last residue. D genes are given only for firm matches. Some rows have no size entry. The others give once, few or many, or a class for an expanded clone.

J,size,V,D,DNA,CDR3
TRBJ2-3,NA,TRBV27,NA,TGTGCCAGCAGTTTAACTAGCACAGATACGCAGTATTTT,CASSLTSTDTQYF
TRBJ2-3,few,TRBV10-3,NA,TGTGCCATCAGTGAGTCCTCCATGGGGCTGAGTACAGATACGCAGTATTTT,CAISESSMGLSTDTQYF
TRBJ2-7,NA,TRBV18,NA,TGTGCCAGCACGAGCTCCTACGAGCAGTACTTC,CASTSSYEQYF
TRBJ2-5,many,TRBV7-6,NA,TGTGCCAGCAGCTTAGCTCAGGGTATAGGGGAGACCCAGTACTTC,CASSLAQGIGETQYF
TRBJ1-3,few,TRBV7-2,TRBD1,TGTGCCAGCAGCCCCTGGGACAGCAACTCTGGAAACACCATATATTTT,CASSPWDSNSGNTIYF
TRBJ2-6,NA,TRBV19,NA,TGTGCCAGTAGTGGGTCCGCCTCACTCATCTACTCTGGGGCCAACGTCCTGACTTTC,CASSGSASLIYSGANVLTF
TRBJ2-5,few,TRBV29-1,TRBD2,TGCAGCGTTGTAGCGGGAGGAAAGACCCAGTACTTC,CSVVAGGKTQYF
TRBJ2-5,many,TRBV29-1,NA,TGCAGCGGGAGGCTATCCCAAGAGACCCAGTACTTC,CSGRLSQETQYF
TRBJ1-5,many,TRBV6-2/TRBV6-3,TRBD1,TGTGCCAGCAGTTTGTGGACAGGGGGCAATCAGCCCCAGCATTTT,CASSLWTGGNQPQHF
TRBJ2-2,NA,TRBV12-3/TRBV12-4,NA,TGTGCCAGCAGTTTCTCCGGGACCCAAGGCGGGGAGCTGTTTTTT,CASSFSGTQGGELFF
TRBJ2-5,many,TRBV4-2,NA,TGTGCCAGCAGCCAAGATCGATTATCAGAGACCCAGTACTTC,CASSQDRLSETQYF
TRBJ1-5,few,TRBV7-9,TRBD1,TGTGCCAGCAGCTCGACAGGGCTTAGCAATCAGCCCCAGCATTTT,CASSSTGLSNQPQHF
TRBJ2-1,NA,TRBV5-1,TRBD1,TGCGCCAGCAGCTTGACCAGGGGGCCTGAGCAGTTCTTC,CASSLTRGPEQFF
TRBJ1-2,NA,TRBV5-1,TRBD1,TGCGCCAGCAGCTTGGTTGACGGACAGGGGCAGGGCTACACCTTC,CASSLVDGQGQGYTF
TRBJ2-6,NA,TRBV5-1,NA,TGCGCCAGCACCATCGACACCTCTGGGGCCAACGTCCTGACTTTC,CASTIDTSGANVLTF
TRBJ2-1,many,TRBV20-1,NA,TGCAGTGCCGTCCCTGCACGGGGGGAGCAGTTCTTC,CSAVPARGEQFF
TRBJ1-6,NA,TRBV7-3,NA,TGTGCCATCGTAAGGGGGGCTAATTCACCCCTCCACTTT,CAIVRGANSPLHF
TRBJ2-2,many,TRBV7-3,NA,TGTGCCAGCAGCTCGACAGAGACAAACACCGGGGAGCTGTTTTTT,CASSSTETNTGELFF
TRBJ2-1,few,TRBV11-2,TRBD2,TGTGCCAGCAGCTTAGCACCGCGGGGACTAGCGGGAGCACTTTGGGGCAATGAGCAGTTCTTC,CASSLAPRGLAGALWGNEQFF
TRBJ1-1,few,TRBV20-1,TRBD1,TGCAGTGCTAGCCCAGGGGGCACCACTGAAGCTTTCTTT,CSASPGGTTEAFF
TRBJ1-5,many,TRBV19,NA,TGTGCCAGTAGCCGGCTTGGTGGCAATCAGCCCCAGCATTTT,CASSRLGGNQPQHF
TRBJ1-1,many,TRBV27,NA,TGTGCCAGCAGTCTTACGACCGGGTCTGAAGCTTTCTTT,CASSLTTGSEAFF